The T cell receptor beta chain under discussion was sequenced for a study of T cell responses to AZD1222 COVID-19 vaccine. Study-wide points: It should be noted that donors were predominantly white British and more often female, and clonal diversity was possibly underestimated. Repertoires were obtained only post-peak T cell response.

The assay was immunoSEQ multiplex PCR, and TCRdb's table has in-frame clones only and misses some. The sample holds over 120,000 clones, over 90% seen once. Details on this clone: The antigen is unknown.

The CDR3 consists of 16 residues. The V end was cut by 3 bases, the J end by 0 bases, with 12 bases between. The germline gives CDR1 SGHAT, CDR2 FQNNGV. This sample comprised peripheral blood, obtained 28 days after the second AZD1222 dose. The receptor comes from an adult who received the AZD1222 COVID-19 vaccine. This rearrangement joins TRBV11-2 to TRBJ2-4, with D possibly being TRBD2 (5 bases). The CDR3 loop is CASSFELVLAKNIQYF. CDR3 sequence (DNA): TGTGCCAGCAGCTTCGAACTAGTACTAGCCAAAAACATTCAGTACTTC.